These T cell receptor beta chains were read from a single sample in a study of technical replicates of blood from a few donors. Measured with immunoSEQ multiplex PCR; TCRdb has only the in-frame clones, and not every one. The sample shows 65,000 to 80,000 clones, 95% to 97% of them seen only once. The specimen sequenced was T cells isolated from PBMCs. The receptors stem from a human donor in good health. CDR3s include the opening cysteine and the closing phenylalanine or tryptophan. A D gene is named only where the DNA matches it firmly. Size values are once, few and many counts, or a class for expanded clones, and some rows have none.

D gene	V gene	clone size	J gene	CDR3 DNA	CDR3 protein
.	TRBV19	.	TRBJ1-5	TGTGCCAGTAGTATAGGAGGTCAGCCCCAGCATTTT	CASSIGGQPQHF
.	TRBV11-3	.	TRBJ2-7	TGTGCCAGCAGTTTAGCCGGGACTGAAGGCTACGAGCAGTACTTC	CASSLAGTEGYEQYF
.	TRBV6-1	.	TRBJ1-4	TGTGCCAGCAGTGATTACGGGGTCCGAGAAAAGGAAAAACTGTTTTTT	CASSDYGVREKEKLFF
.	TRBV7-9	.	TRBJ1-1	TGTGCCAGCAGCTTAGGGTCGGTTTTTAACACTGAAGCTTTCTTT	CASSLGSVFNTEAFF
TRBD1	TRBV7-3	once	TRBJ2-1	TGTGCCAGCAGCTTGGGACAGTACAATGAGCAGTTCTTC	CASSLGQYNEQFF
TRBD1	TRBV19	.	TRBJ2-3	TGTGCCAGTAGTATTCGGGGACAGCCCACAGATACGCAGTATTTT	CASSIRGQPTDTQYF
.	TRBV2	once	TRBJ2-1	TGTGCCAGCAGTGTCGGTGAGCAGTTCTTC	CASSVGEQFF
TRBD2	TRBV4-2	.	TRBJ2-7	TGTGCCAGCAGCCAAGATCTTACGGGAGGGCCCCACGAGCAGTACTTC	CASSQDLTGGPHEQYF
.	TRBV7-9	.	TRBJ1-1	TGTGCCAGCAGCTTAGCCGACACAGGGTCGGCTTTCTTT	CASSLADTGSAFF
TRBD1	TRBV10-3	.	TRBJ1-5	TGTGCCATCGGCAGAGGACAGGAAGGCAATCAGCCCCAGCATTTT	CAIGRGQEGNQPQHF
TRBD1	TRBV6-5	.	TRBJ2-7	TGTGCCAGCAGTAGAACAGGGGGTAGTGTCGAGCAGTACTTC	CASSRTGGSVEQYF
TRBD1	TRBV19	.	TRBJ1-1	TGTGCCAGTAATAGCCCACAGGGGAACTTCAACACTGAAGCTTTCTTT	CASNSPQGNFNTEAFF
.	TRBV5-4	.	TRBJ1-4	TGTGCCAGCAGCTTGCAGGGGACGAATGAAAAACTGTTTTTT	CASSLQGTNEKLFF
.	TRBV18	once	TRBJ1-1	TGTGCCAGCTCACCACCCAACGGGGATAAGGCTTTCTTT	CASSPPNGDKAFF
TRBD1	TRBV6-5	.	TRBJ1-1	TGTGCCAGCACCCAGGGGGGCACTGAAGCTTTCTTT	CASTQGGTEAFF
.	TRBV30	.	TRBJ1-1	TGTGCCTGGAGCAGCGGGAACACTGAAGCTTTCTTT	CAWSSGNTEAFF
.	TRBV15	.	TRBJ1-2	TGTGCCACCAGCAGAAGAATTGACGGGGATGGCTACACCTTC	CATSRRIDGDGYTF
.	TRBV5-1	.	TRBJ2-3	TGCGCCAGCAGCTTGAGGTCAGGGTCAGATACGCAGTATTTT	CASSLRSGSDTQYF
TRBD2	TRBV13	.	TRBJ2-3	TGTGCCAGCGTTTTGGCGGGAGGGGTCACAGATACGCAGTATTTT	CASVLAGGVTDTQYF
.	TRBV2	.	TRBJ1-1	TGTGCCAGCACCTTCGAGGGCACTGAAGCTTTCTTT	CASTFEGTEAFF
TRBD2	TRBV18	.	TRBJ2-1	TGTGCCAGCTCACCGCTTCTAGCGGGAACGGGGAATGAGCAGTTCTTC	CASSPLLAGTGNEQFF
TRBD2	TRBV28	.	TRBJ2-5	TGTGCCAGCAGTTTACTAGCGGGGCAAGAGTACCAAGAGACCCAGTACTTC	CASSLLAGQEYQETQYF
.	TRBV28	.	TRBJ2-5	TGTGCCAGCAGTTTCCCAGGGGCGAGGGAGACCCAGTACTTC	CASSFPGARETQYF
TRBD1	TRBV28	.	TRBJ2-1	TGTGCCAGCAGTTTAGTGGGGACAGGGGGCCAAAATGAGCAGTTCTTC	CASSLVGTGGQNEQFF
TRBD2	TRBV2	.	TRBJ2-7	TGTGCCAGCAGTGGCGGGAAGGGACTAGCCCTCTACGAGCAGTACTTC	CASSGGKGLALYEQYF
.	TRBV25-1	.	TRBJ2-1	TGTGCCAGCAGTGGATCCCACAGCGAGCAGTTCTTC	CASSGSHSEQFF
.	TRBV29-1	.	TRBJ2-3	TGCAGCGTCCAACAAAGCACAGATACGCAGTATTTT	CSVQQSTDTQYF
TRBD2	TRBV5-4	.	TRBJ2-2	TGTGCCAGCAGCTTACTAGCGGGAGAACTCGGGGAGCTGTTTTTT	CASSLLAGELGELFF
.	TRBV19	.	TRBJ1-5	TGTGCCAGTAGTATAAGGCAGGGCTCCAATCAGCCCCAGCATTTT	CASSIRQGSNQPQHF
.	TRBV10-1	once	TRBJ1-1	TGCGCCAGCAGAACAGGGATCAAGAACACTGAAGCTTTCTTT	CASRTGIKNTEAFF
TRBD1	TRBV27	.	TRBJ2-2	TGTGCCAGCCCTGCCGGGACAGGAGCTACCGGGGAGCTGTTTTTT	CASPAGTGATGELFF
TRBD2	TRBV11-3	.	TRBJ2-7	TGTGCCACCATGAGCGGGACGTCCTACGAGCAGTACTTC	CATMSGTSYEQYF
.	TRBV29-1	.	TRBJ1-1	TGCAGCGTCAAAAGACTCTTGGGACAGAACACTGAAGCTTTCTTT	CSVKRLLGQNTEAFF
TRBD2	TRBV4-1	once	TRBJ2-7	TGCGCCAGCAGCCATTCTCCGGGACTAGCGGCCTACGAGCAGTACTTC	CASSHSPGLAAYEQYF
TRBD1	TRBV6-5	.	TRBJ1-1	TGTGCCAGCAGTCTGGACAGGGACGCTGAAGCTTTCTTT	CASSLDRDAEAFF
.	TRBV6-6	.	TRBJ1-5	TGTGCCAGCACCGATAACCGGCAGCCCCAGCATTTT	CASTDNRQPQHF
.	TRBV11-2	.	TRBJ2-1	TGTGCCAGCAGAGCCTCCGGGACTCGCCGATTCAATGAGCAGTTCTTC	CASRASGTRRFNEQFF